Listed below are T cell receptor beta chains from one sample, sequenced in a study of cytomegalovirus exposure and HLA in healthy donors. Profiled with immunoSEQ multiplex PCR; TCRdb holds only in-frame clones, not every one. This sample has 100,000 to 150,000 clones, with roughly 89% found just once. Sample: PBMCs. Receptor source: a woman aged 18-35 years in good health and CMV-seronegative. The CDR3 runs from the conserved cysteine through the conserved F or W. The order of the fields is clone size, J gene, D gene, V gene, CDR3 protein, CDR3 DNA. A D gene is named only where the DNA matches it firmly. Clone size, where shown, is once, few, many, or a class for clones that have expanded.

>-|TRBJ2-1|TRBD2|TRBV12-5
CASGWEAGGLYNEQFF
TGTGCTAGTGGTTGGGAAGCGGGAGGCTTGTACAATGAGCAGTTCTTC
>-|TRBJ2-7|-|TRBV7-9
CASSRLTDEQYF
TGTGCCAGCAGCCGACTCACTGACGAGCAGTACTTC
>-|TRBJ1-2|TRBD1|TRBV5-1
CASSLESGGRYGYTF
TGCGCCAGCAGCTTGGAATCAGGGGGCCGCTATGGCTACACCTTC
>-|TRBJ2-7|-|TRBV6-5
CASSISRGPSYEQYF
TGTGCCAGCAGTATTTCCAGGGGACCCTCCTACGAGCAGTACTTC
>-|TRBJ1-2|TRBD1|TRBV6-4
CASSEGQGNYGYTF
TGTGCCAGCAGCGAGGGACAGGGCAACTATGGCTACACCTTC
>-|TRBJ2-7|TRBD2|TRBV18
CASSPTPGLAGGGHEQYF
TGTGCCAGCTCGCCGACTCCGGGACTAGCGGGAGGCGGCCACGAGCAGTACTTC
>once|TRBJ2-5|TRBD1|TRBV4-1
CASSHPAQGGRGQETQYF
TGCGCCAGCAGCCATCCCGCCCAAGGTGGCAGGGGGCAAGAGACCCAGTACTTC
>-|TRBJ1-2|-|TRBV28
CASSFRGNGYTF
TGTGCCAGCAGTTTCAGGGGTAATGGCTACACCTTC
>-|TRBJ1-3|-|TRBV28
CASKFRASIYF
TGTGCCAGCAAATTCCGAGCGTCCATATATTTT
>-|TRBJ1-1|-|TRBV28
CASSLFQTRMTDMNTEAFF
TGTGCCAGCAGTTTATTCCAGACTCGAATGACAGACATGAACACTGAAGCTTTCTTT
>few|TRBJ2-1|-|TRBV27
CASSSRGLRDVF
TGTGCCAGCAGTTCCCGCGGCCTGAGAGACGTCTTC
>-|TRBJ2-5|TRBD2|TRBV6-4
CASSEVAGNQETQYF
TGTGCCAGCAGTGAAGTAGCGGGGAACCAAGAGACCCAGTACTTC
>-|TRBJ2-7|TRBD2|TRBV6-1
CASSNLAGGPGEQYF
TGTGCCAGCAGCAATCTAGCGGGAGGGCCGGGGGAGCAGTACTTC
>-|TRBJ2-5|-|TRBV11-3
CASSFSGGRETQYF
TGTGCCAGCAGCTTCTCGGGGGGCCGGGAGACCCAGTACTTC